The rows below give T cell receptor beta chains drawn from one sample of a study of blood T cell repertoires in COVID-19. Data came from immunoSEQ multiplex PCR; TCRdb stores just in-frame clones and leaves some out. The sample comprises over 80,000 clones, less than 80% of which are singletons, and about 4.2% rests with the top ten. Sequencing used peripheral blood. These receptor sequences come from a woman aged 45-59 years with acute or convalescent COVID-19. Both conserved end residues are part of each CDR3. D genes are given only for firm matches. Part of the rows lack a size; the others show once, few, many or a class for expanded clones.

clone_size d_call j_call v_call cdr3_nt cdr3_aa
. . TRBJ1-2 TRBV4-2 TGTGCCAGCAGCCCGTACCGGGGAGCTCTACTATTAGGGTCGGGATTCTATGGCTACACCTTC CASSPYRGALLLGSGFYGYTF
. TRBD1 TRBJ1-3 TRBV28 TGTGCCACCCAACAGGGGGCAAAAACCAACACCATATATTTT CATQQGAKTNTIYF
. TRBD1 TRBJ1-2 TRBV5-1 TGCGCCAGCAGTTTGGGCCGGGACAGGGACTATGGCTACACCTTC CASSLGRDRDYGYTF
. TRBD1 TRBJ1-3 TRBV25-1 TGTGCCAGCAGTCCTTTATGGGGACAGGACTCTGGAAACACCATATATTTT CASSPLWGQDSGNTIYF
few TRBD1 TRBJ1-3 TRBV29-1 TGCAGCTACAAACAGGGGGCCTCTGGAAACACCATATATTTT CSYKQGASGNTIYF
. TRBD1 TRBJ1-2 TRBV27 TGTGCCAGCAGTCCGGACAGGATTTACTATGGCTACACCTTC CASSPDRIYYGYTF
. . TRBJ2-7 TRBV6-2/TRBV6-3 TGTGCCAGCAGTTACTCGGGACTTAACTACGAGCAGTACTTC CASSYSGLNYEQYF
. TRBD2 TRBJ2-1 TRBV19 TGTGCCAGTAGTATGTGGGGGGAGGGGTACAATGAGCAGTTCTTC CASSMWGEGYNEQFF
. TRBD1 TRBJ1-1 TRBV7-9 TGTGCCAGCAGCATCCAGCGGACAGGCCCGAACACTGAAGCTTTCTTT CASSIQRTGPNTEAFF
. TRBD2 TRBJ2-7 TRBV11-2 TGTGCCAGCAGCTTAGAGCCTAGCGGCTACGAGCAGTACTTC CASSLEPSGYEQYF
. TRBD1 TRBJ1-2 TRBV6-6 TGTGCCAGCGGCCCAGGACAGGGAGACGGCTACACCTTC CASGPGQGDGYTF
. TRBD1 TRBJ1-4 TRBV9 TGTGCCAGCAGCGTCTCTGACAGGGACGAAAAACTGTTTTTT CASSVSDRDEKLFF
. . TRBJ2-1 TRBV5-1 TGCGCCAGCAGCTTCCAGGGTTCCTACAATGAGCAGTTCTTC CASSFQGSYNEQFF
. . TRBJ1-1 TRBV27 TGTGCCAGCAGTCCCCAGGTTTCGAACACTGAAGCTTTCTTT CASSPQVSNTEAFF
. TRBD1 TRBJ1-2 TRBV20-1 TGCAGTGCTAGCTCCGGGACAGGGAAGAGCTTC CSASSGTGKSF
many . TRBJ1-5 TRBV19 TGTGCCAGTAGTTCGACGACCTTTGAGCGAAGTCAGCCCCAGCATTTT CASSSTTFERSQPQHF
. . TRBJ1-4 TRBV28 TGTGCCACCCGAGGAGTGGTAGAGGAAAAACTGTTTTTT CATRGVVEEKLFF
once . TRBJ1-5 TRBV28 TGTGCCAGCAGCCAGGGACTTGGCAATCAGCCCCAGCATTTT CASSQGLGNQPQHF
. . TRBJ2-3 TRBV5-5 TGTGCCAGCATAATATCCGATCGGGGTCCAGATACGCAGTATTTT CASIISDRGPDTQYF
. TRBD1 TRBJ1-5 TRBV14 TGTGCCAGCAGCCAAGGACAGGGGGTTCAGCCCCAGCATTTT CASSQGQGVQPQHF
once TRBD1 TRBJ2-5 TRBV6-2/TRBV6-3 TGTGCCAGCAGTTTCTCCCGACAGGGTAGCCGTGAGACCCAGTACTTC CASSFSRQGSRETQYF
. . TRBJ2-3 TRBV12-3/TRBV12-4 TGTGCCAGCAGGGTCGGGAGCACAGATACGCAGTATTTT CASRVGSTDTQYF
. TRBD1 TRBJ1-2 TRBV4-3 TGCGCCAGCAGCCAAGCGGACAGGAACAACTATGGCTACACCTTC CASSQADRNNYGYTF
. . TRBJ2-2 TRBV7-2 TGTGCCAGCAGCTTAAATCCTAGCTTCAAAGCCGGGGAGCTGTTTTTT CASSLNPSFKAGELFF
. . TRBJ2-7 TRBV28 TGTGCCAGCAGTTCTGCCTCAGGGCTCGGAGAATCCTACGAGCAGTACTTC CASSSASGLGESYEQYF
. TRBD1 TRBJ2-7 TRBV6-6 TGTGCCAGCAGCTCGGGACAGGGGGCATACGAGCAGTACTTC CASSSGQGAYEQYF
few TRBD1 TRBJ1-1 TRBV2 TGTGCCAGCAGTTACTCGACAGGGGGTGAAGCTTTCTTT CASSYSTGGEAFF
. . TRBJ2-3 TRBV29-1 TGCAGCGGCAGGGACCCGGGAGGCACAGATACGCAGTATTTT CSGRDPGGTDTQYF
. . TRBJ2-5 TRBV11-2 TGTGCCAGCAGCTTACCCCTGGGGGGGCGGGAGACCCAGTACTTC CASSLPLGGRETQYF
. TRBD1 TRBJ2-3 TRBV18 TGTGCCAGCTCACCACAGGGGGCGAATACAGATACGCAGTATTTT CASSPQGANTDTQYF
. . TRBJ1-5 TRBV7-2 TGTGCCAGCAGCTCCGAGGCCCAGACTAGCAATCAGCCCCAGCATTTT CASSSEAQTSNQPQHF